This note documents a single T cell receptor beta chain sequence. This sample is drawn from a study of CD8+CD57+ T cells in acquired aplastic anemia. Study background: DNA from sorted CD4+ and CD8+ cells averaged around 3.2 ug.

This CDR3 is built from 15 residues. The germline V gene has CDR1 MGHDK and CDR2 SYGVNS. The J segment lost 5 bases and the V segment lost 6 bases, leaving 7 bases of the junction unmatched. Both TCR beta VDJ combination and CDR3 sequence profiling were carried out. Genomic DNA was the template for this profiling. Using its own MiXCR run on the reads, TCRdb lists one record per CDR3 protein. The sample holds some 120,000 distinct CDR3 sequences, 40% to 60% seen once. This clonotype was sampled from a human donor in good health, serving as a control. This chain links TRBV25-1 with TRBJ2-1, with 10 bases matching TRBD1. The source material was sorted CD4+, CD8+, or CD8+CD57+ T cells (not recorded which) from PBMCs. Written as DNA, the CDR3 is TGTGCCAGCAGCCGCCGGGACAGGGGTCACAATGAGCAGTTCTTC. Translating it yields CASSRRDRGHNEQFF.